These 7 T cell receptor beta chains were all obtained from the same sample, sequenced in a study of blood T cell repertoires in COVID-19. TCRdb's table, derived via immunoSEQ multiplex PCR, lists solely in-frame clones and lacks some. The data hold approximately 62,000 clones, with 70% to 90% observed a single time. Sequences were obtained from peripheral blood. The receptors were sampled from a man older than 75 with acute or convalescent COVID-19.

The V gene is TRBV7-2, the J gene TRBJ2-5; 8 bases map to TRBD2. V lost 8 bases, J lost 5 bases, and 13 bases stayed unmatched. CDR3 length: 15 amino acids. The germline V gene encodes CDR1 SGHTA and CDR2 FQGNSA. CDR3 region: CASRLSPGGTETQYF. DNA of the CDR3: TGTGCCAGCCGCCTGTCCCCGGGGGGGACGGAGACCCAGTACTTC.

J is TRBJ2-1 and V is TRBV3-1 (or the pseudogene TRBV3-2), with 7 bases lining up with TRBD2. The CDR3 extends over 16 amino acids. Germline CDR1 LGHDT, CDR2 YNNKEL (reference sequence). Trimming cost V 3 bases and J 3 bases; bases outside gene matches: 8. CDR3 sequence: CASSHGVSGYYNEQFF. CDR3 sequence (DNA): TGTGCCAGCAGCCATGGAGTTAGCGGGTACTACAATGAGCAGTTCTTC.

The chain has TRBV30 and TRBJ2-3, with D possibly being TRBD1 (6 bases). Germline V gene sequence: CDR1 GTSNPN, CDR2 SVGIG (reference sequence). With 0 bases removed from V and 4 bases from J, the gap between germline ends came to 11 bases. CDR3 length equals 14 residues. CDR3 protein: CAWSVRGIADTQYF. The CDR3 nucleotides are TGTGCCTGGAGTGTAAGGGGGATCGCAGATACGCAGTATTTT.

The V call is TRBV4-1, the J call TRBJ1-2, with a weak D call TRBD1 (6 bases). This CDR3 region has 17 residues. Germline CDR1 is MGHRA and CDR2 is YSYEKL. Trimming shortened V by 1 base and J by 7 bases, and 22 bases separated the two germline ends. Here the CDR3 DNA reads TGCGCCAGCAGCCAAGCATCCTGGACAGCCGGACTGCTTGGCTACACCTTC. This gives the protein CASSQASWTAGLLGYTF.

The sample holds a few counts of this clone. At one end the junction does not follow the germline gene, possibly because of a read error. The chain combines TRBV7-7 with TRBJ2-5; TRBD1 might be the D (5 bases). CDR3 size: 17 residues. Germline CDR1 SSHAT, CDR2 FNYEAQ (reference sequence). The CDR3 nucleotides are TGTGCTAGCAGCTTAGGCAAGACAGTAATCGGCCAAGAGACCCAGTACTTC. Translating it yields CASSLGKTVIGQETQYF. The full variable domain, completed using reference TRBV7-7 and TRBJ2-5, is GAGVSQSPRYKVTKRGQDVTLRCDPISSHATLYWYQQALGQGPEFLTYFNYEAQPDKSGLPSDRFSAERPEGSISTLTIQRTEQRDSAMYRCASSLGKTVIGQETQYFGPGTRLLVL.

This chain joins TRBV7-6 and TRBJ1-6; D gene uncertain. V lost 2 bases, J lost 1 base, and 9 bases lay in between. Germline CDR1 and CDR2: SGHVS and FNYEAQ. The CDR3 has 16 residues. CDR3 sequence: CASSLISGSYNSPLHF. The CDR3 DNA reads as TGTGCCAGCAGCTTAATCTCAGGATCCTATAATTCACCCCTCCACTTT.

This chain's CDR3 is CASRGGGLYNEQFF. CDR3 nucleotides: TGCGCCAGCCGGGGCGGGGGACTCTACAATGAGCAGTTCTTC. The gene calls are TRBV5-1 and TRBJ2-1, with TRBD2 matching over 7 bases. The CDR3 spans 14 residues. Germline V lookup: CDR1 SGHRS, CDR2 YFSETQ. Losses at the gene ends were 7 bases for V and 3 bases for J; bases not matched to a gene: 7. The variable domain in full, with the rest retrieved from reference TRBV5-1 and TRBJ2-1, is KAGVTQTPRYLIKTRGQQVTLSCSPISGHRSVSWYQQTPGQGLQFLFEYFSETQRNKGNFPGRFSGRQFSNSRSEMNVSTLELGDSALYLCASRGGGLYNEQFFGPGTRLTVL.